Each of the 13 T cell receptor beta chains below was sequenced from the same sample in a study of tumor-infiltrating lymphocytes in primary liver carcinoma. Unsorted whole blood supplied the RNA, and germline DNA was extracted too. cDNA specific to TCR beta was made from 500 to 650 ng of total RNA, with a constant-region primer employed for priming. Library construction for TCR beta comprised three nested multiplex PCR rounds performed with slightly modified ARM-PCR. A C-beta reverse primer and TRBV1-TRBV30 forward primers served in each of the first two PCR rounds, at 9 to 11 cycles apiece. TCRdb analysed the multiplex PCR reads with MiXCR anew, one entry per CDR3 protein. The sample gives around 330,000 distinct CDR3 sequences, approximately 65% of which show up once; roughly 8.6% is in the top ten. The sequencing sample was made of peripheral blood. These receptor sequences come from a man in his forties with primary liver carcinoma and hepatitis B virus infection.

About this clonotype: The junction shows a germline mismatch at one end, possibly a read error. This chain joins TRBV20-1 and TRBJ2-1; 9 bases align to TRBD1. The CDR3 has 13 residues. The germline V gene has CDR1 DFQATT and CDR2 SNEGSKA (reference sequence). CDR3 coding DNA: TGCAGTGCAGAGGACAGGGGCTACGATGAGCAGTTCTTC. This sequence encodes CSAEDRGYDEQFF.

This clonotype was observed at least ten times. V and J are TRBV6-2 or TRBV6-3 and TRBJ2-7; 12 nucleotides line up with TRBD2. V lost 2 bases, J lost 0 bases, and 5 bases stayed unmatched. The CDR3 has 17 amino acids. Germline assignment: CDR1 MNHEY and CDR2 SVGEGT. DNA for the CDR3: TGTGCCAGCAGTTACACTAGCGGGAGGCCGAGCTCCTACGAGCAGTACTTC. Protein product: CASSYTSGRPSSYEQYF.

Details on this clonotype: It may be a read error: a sequence one base away is much more abundant. As the CDR3 is not closed by the conserved phenylalanine or tryptophan, this likely results from a read error. The rearrangement links TRBV6-1 to TRBJ2-7; D might be TRBD2 (5 bases). The germline gives CDR1 MNHNS, CDR2 SASEGT. The germline V and J ends were trimmed by 2 bases and 4 bases, with 12 bases remaining between them. CDR3 length: 14 residues. The CDR3 DNA sequence: TGTGCCAGCAGTGAAAGTGGGCGGACTTACGAGCAGTACCTC. Translated, it gives CASSESGRTYEQYL.

Concerning this clonotype: The germline gene is not matched at one end of the junction; a read error may be the cause. The chain's CDR3 is CANSSDRSEQYF. In DNA, the CDR3 is TGTGCCAACAGCTCAGACAGGAGCGAGCAGTACTTC. The genes are TRBV11-2 and TRBJ2-7; TRBD1 is a possible D gene (6 bases). CDR3 length equals 12 residues. The germline gives CDR1 SGHAT, CDR2 FQNNGV.

The V gene is TRBV12-3 or TRBV12-4, the J gene TRBJ2-3; D perhaps matches TRBD2 (6 bases). CDR3 length: 16 amino acids. Trimming stripped 2 bases from V and 0 bases from J, with 12 bases between. Here the CDR3 DNA reads TGTGCCAGCAGTTTACAGGAGGGGACTAGCACAGATACGCAGTATTTT. Amino acids: CASSLQEGTSTDTQYF.

V gene TRBV5-1 combines with J gene TRBJ1-2, with 7 bases identical to TRBD1. Germline loops: CDR1 SGHRS, CDR2 YFSETQ. J gave up 9 bases and V 4 bases, and 12 bases lay outside the gene matches. The CDR3 is 14 amino acids. The CDR3 sequence: CASSRESGGDCYTF. In DNA, the CDR3 is TGCGCCAGCAGCCGCGAATCAGGGGGAGATTGCTACACCTTC.

This clonotype was picked up many times. This CDR3 reads CASSHGRTEAFF. The CDR3 coding sequence is TGTGCCAGCAGCCATGGGCGTACTGAAGCTTTCTTT. V usage is TRBV6-5 and J usage is TRBJ1-1; D is ambiguous. There are 12 residues in the CDR3. The V end lost 6 bases, the J end lost 5 bases, and 10 bases lay between the germline ends. CDR1 MNHEY and CDR2 SVGAGI come from the germline V gene.

The chain couples TRBV12-5 to TRBJ1-2; 7 bases align to TRBD1. There are 16 residues in the CDR3. Germline CDR1 is LGHNT and CDR2 is FRNRAP. The J segment lost 3 bases and the V segment lost 4 bases, leaving 11 bases of the junction unmatched. The CDR3 loop is CASGSLTVTGYYGYTF. The CDR3, as DNA: TGTGCTAGTGGTTCGCTTACCGTGACAGGGTACTATGGCTACACCTTC.

About this clonotype: This sequence may be a read error, since a much larger clone differs from it by one base. The V and J genes are TRBV6-5 and TRBJ1-1, with D unclear. Germline V lookup: CDR1 MNHEY, CDR2 SVGAGI. The CDR3 contains 9 residues. V was shortened by 7 bases and J by 9 bases, with 6 bases between the two germline ends. CDR3 amino acids: CASTDQAFF. The CDR3 DNA reads as TGTGCCAGCACCGACCAAGCTTTCTTT.

This clonotype was picked up one time. A much bigger clone sits one base away, suggesting this may be a read error. CDR3 nucleotides: TGTGCCAACAGTTTTTCCCGGCAGAGGGCTTTCTTT. Its translation is CANSFSRQRAFF. The chain is built from TRBV12-3 or TRBV12-4 and TRBJ1-1, with D uncertain. The CDR3 runs 12 residues.

To note about this clonotype: This sequence may be a read error, since a much larger clone differs from it by one base. The V and J genes are TRBV4-1 and TRBJ1-2; 8 nucleotides align to TRBD1. The CDR3 consists of 15 residues. From germline, CDR1 is MGHRA and CDR2 YSYEKL. The CDR3 coding sequence is TGCACCAGCAGCCATCTGGACAGGGCGCACTATGGCTACACCTTC. Translating it yields CTSSHLDRAHYGYTF.

In this sample, this clonotype turned up many times. This sequence joins TRBV29-1 and TRBJ2-7; possible D gene TRBD2, 5 bases. The CDR3 spans 13 residues. Germline V gene sequence: CDR1 SQVTM, CDR2 ANQGSEA. With 8 bases removed from V and 6 bases from J, the gap between germline ends came to 20 bases. The CDR3 DNA sequence: TGCAGCACTAGGTCTAGCAGCTTCAGCGAGCAGTACTTC. This gives the protein CSTRSSSFSEQYF.

This chain links TRBV11-2 with TRBJ2-5; D perhaps matches TRBD2 (6 bases). The CDR3 sequence is 16 residues long. Germline lookup yields CDR1 SGHAT and CDR2 FQNNGV. V dropped 5 bases and J dropped 1 base, with 17 bases sitting between them. The DNA for the CDR3 is TGTGCCAGCAGCCATGTCCGGGGGAGGCCCCAAGAGACCCAGTACTTC. Translating gives CASSHVRGRPQETQYF.